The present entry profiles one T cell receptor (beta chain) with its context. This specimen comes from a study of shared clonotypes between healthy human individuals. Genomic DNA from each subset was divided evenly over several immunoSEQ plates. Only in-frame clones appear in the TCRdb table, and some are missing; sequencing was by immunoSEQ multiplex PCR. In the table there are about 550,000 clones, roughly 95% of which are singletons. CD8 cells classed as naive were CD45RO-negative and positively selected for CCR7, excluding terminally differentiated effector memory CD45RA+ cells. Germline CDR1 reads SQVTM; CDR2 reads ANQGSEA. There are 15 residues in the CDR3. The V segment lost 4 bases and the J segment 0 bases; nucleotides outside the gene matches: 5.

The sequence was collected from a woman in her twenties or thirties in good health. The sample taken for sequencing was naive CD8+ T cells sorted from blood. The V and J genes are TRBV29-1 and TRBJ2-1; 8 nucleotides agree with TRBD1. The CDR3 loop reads CSVAGTGSSYNEQFF. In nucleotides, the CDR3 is TGCAGCGTTGCCGGGACAGGTAGCTCCTACAATGAGCAGTTCTTC.